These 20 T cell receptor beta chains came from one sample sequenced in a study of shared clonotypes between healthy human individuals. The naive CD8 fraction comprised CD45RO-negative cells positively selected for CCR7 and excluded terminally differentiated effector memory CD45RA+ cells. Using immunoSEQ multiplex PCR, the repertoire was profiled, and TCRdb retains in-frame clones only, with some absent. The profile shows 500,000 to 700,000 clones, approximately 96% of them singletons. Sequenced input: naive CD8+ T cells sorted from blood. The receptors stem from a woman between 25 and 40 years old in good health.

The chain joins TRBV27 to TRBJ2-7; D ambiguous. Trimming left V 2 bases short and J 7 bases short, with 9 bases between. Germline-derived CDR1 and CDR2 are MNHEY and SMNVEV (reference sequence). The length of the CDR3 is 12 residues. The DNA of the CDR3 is TGTGCCAGCAGTTTACCCGGGCTGGAGCAGTACTTC. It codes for CASSLPGLEQYF.

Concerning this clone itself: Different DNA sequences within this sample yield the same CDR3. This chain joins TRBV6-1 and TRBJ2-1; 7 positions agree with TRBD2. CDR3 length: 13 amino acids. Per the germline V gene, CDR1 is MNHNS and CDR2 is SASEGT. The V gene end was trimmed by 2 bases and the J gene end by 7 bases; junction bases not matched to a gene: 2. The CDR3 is CASSEFGGNEQFF. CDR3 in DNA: TGTGCCAGCAGTGAATTCGGGGGGAATGAGCAGTTCTTC.

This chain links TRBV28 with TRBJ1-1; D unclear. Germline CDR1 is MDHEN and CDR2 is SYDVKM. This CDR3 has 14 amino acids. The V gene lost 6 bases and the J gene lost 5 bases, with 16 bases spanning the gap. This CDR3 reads CASRPHREKTEAFF. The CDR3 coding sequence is TGTGCCAGCAGACCCCACAGAGAAAAAACTGAAGCTTTCTTT.

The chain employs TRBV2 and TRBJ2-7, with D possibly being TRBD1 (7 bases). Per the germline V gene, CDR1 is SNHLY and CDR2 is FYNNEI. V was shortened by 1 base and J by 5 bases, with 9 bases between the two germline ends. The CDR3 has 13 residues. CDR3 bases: TGTGCCAGCAGTGAAGGCAGGGGGGACGAGCAGTACTTC. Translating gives CASSEGRGDEQYF.

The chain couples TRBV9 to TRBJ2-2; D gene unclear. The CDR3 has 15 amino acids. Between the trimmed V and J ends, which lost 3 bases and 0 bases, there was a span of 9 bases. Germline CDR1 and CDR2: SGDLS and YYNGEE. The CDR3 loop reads CASSEGPTNTGELFF. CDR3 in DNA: TGTGCCAGCAGCGAAGGGCCTACGAACACCGGGGAGCTGTTTTTT. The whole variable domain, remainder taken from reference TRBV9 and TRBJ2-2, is DSGVTQTPKHLITATGQRVTLRCSPRSGDLSVYWYQQSLDQGLQFLIQYYNGEERAKGNILERFSAQQFPDLHSELNLSSLELGDSALYFCASSEGPTNTGELFFGEGSRLTVL.

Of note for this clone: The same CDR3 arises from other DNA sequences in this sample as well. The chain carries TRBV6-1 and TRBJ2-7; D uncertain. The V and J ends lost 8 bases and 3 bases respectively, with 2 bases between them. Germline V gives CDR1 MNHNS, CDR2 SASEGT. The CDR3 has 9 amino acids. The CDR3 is CASGYEQYF. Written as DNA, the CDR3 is TGTGCCAGCGGCTACGAGCAGTACTTC.

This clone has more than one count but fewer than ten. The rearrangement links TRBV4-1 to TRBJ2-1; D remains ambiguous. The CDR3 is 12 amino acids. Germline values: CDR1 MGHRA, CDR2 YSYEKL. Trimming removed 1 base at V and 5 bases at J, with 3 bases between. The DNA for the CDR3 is TGCGCCAGCAGCCAAGGACACAATGAGCAGTTCTTC. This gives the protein CASSQGHNEQFF.

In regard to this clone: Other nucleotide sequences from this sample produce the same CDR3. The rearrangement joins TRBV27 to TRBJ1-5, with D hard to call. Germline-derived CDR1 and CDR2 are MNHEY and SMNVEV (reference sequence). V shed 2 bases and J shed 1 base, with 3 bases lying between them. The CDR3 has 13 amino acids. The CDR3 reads CASSLGSNQPQHF. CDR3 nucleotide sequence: TGTGCCAGCAGTTTAGGCAGCAATCAGCCCCAGCATTTT.

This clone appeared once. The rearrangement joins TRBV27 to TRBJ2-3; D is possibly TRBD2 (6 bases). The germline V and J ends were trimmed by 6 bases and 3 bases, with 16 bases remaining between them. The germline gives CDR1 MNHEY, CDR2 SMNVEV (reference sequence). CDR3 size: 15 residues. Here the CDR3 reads CASRQTAGYTDTQYF. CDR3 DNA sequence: TGTGCCAGCAGGCAAACGGCGGGATATACAGATACGCAGTATTTT.

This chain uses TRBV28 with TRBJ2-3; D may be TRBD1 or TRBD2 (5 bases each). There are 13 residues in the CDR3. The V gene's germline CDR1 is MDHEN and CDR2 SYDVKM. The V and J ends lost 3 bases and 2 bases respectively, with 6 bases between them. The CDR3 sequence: CASSFGTTDTQYF. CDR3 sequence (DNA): TGTGCCAGCAGTTTCGGGACCACAGATACGCAGTATTTT.

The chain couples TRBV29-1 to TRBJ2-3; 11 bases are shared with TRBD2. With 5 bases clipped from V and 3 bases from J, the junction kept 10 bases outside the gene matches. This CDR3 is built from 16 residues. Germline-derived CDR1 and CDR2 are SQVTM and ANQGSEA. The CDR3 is CSVPLGSGRATDTQYF. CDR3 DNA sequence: TGCAGCGTTCCGTTGGGTAGCGGGAGGGCAACAGATACGCAGTATTTT.

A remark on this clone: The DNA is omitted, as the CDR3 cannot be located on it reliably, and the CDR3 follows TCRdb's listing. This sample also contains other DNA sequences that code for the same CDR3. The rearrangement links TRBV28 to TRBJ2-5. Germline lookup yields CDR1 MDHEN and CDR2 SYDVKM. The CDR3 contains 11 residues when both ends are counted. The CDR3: CASSFLETQYF.

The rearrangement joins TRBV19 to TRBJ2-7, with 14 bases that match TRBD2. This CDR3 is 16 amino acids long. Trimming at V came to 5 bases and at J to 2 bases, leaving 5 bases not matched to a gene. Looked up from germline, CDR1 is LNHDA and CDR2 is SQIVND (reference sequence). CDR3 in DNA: TGTGCCAGTAGTGGGGGACTAGCGGGAGCCCCCTACGAGCAGTACTTC. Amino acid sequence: CASSGGLAGAPYEQYF.

This CDR3 reads CASSHYRGPEETQYF. The CDR3 coding sequence is TGCGCCAGCAGCCACTACAGGGGGCCCGAAGAGACCCAGTACTTC. The J gene is TRBJ2-5, the V gene TRBV4-1; 9 nucleotides align to TRBD1. Germline CDR1 is MGHRA and CDR2 is YSYEKL. V lost 3 bases to trimming and J lost 3 bases; unmatched junction nucleotides: 5. This CDR3 is 15 amino acids long.

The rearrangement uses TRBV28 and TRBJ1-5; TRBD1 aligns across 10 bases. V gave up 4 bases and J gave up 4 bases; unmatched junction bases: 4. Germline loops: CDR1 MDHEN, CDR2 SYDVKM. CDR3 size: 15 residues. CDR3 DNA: TGTGCCAGCAGTTCGACAGGGGGCCAAAATCAGCCCCAGCATTTT. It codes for CASSSTGGQNQPQHF. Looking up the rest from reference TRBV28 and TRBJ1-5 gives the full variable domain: DVKVTQSSRYLVKRTGEKVFLECVQDMDHENMFWYRQDPGLGLRLIYFSYDVKMKEKGDIPEGYSVSREKKERFSLILESASTNQTSMYLCASSSTGGQNQPQHFGDGTRLSIL.

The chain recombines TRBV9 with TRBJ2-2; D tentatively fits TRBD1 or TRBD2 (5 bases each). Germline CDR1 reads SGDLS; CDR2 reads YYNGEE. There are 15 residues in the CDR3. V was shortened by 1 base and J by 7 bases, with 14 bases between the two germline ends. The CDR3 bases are TGTGCCAGCAGCGTAAAGCTGGATGGGGGCGGGGAGCTGTTTTTT. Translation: CASSVKLDGGGELFF.

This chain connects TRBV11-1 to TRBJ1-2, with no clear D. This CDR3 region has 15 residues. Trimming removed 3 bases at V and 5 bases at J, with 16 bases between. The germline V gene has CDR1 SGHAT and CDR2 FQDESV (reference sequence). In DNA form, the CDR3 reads TGTGCCAGCAGCTTTACGGGGTCCTCATCGTATGGCTACACCTTC. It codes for CASSFTGSSSYGYTF.

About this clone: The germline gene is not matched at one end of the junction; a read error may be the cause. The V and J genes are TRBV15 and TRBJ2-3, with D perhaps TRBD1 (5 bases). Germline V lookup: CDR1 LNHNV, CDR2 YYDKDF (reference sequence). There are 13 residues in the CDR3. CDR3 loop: CATSSRVGDTQYF. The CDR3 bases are TGTGCCACTAGCAGCAGGGTTGGGGATACGCAGTATTTT. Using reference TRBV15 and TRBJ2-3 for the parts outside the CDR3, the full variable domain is DAMVIQNPRYQVTQFGKPVTLSCSQTLNHNVMYWYQQKSSQAPKLLFHYYDKDFNNEADTPDNFQSRRPNTSFCFLDIRSPGLGDTAMYLCATSSRVGDTQYFGPGTRLTVL.

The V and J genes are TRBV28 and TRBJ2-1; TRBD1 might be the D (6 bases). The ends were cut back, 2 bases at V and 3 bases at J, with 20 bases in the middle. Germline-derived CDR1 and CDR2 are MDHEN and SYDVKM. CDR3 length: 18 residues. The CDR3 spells CASSLRQGTNWYYNEQFF. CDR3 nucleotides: TGTGCCAGCAGTTTACGGCAGGGGACGAATTGGTACTACAATGAGCAGTTCTTC. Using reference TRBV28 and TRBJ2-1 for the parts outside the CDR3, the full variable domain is DVKVTQSSRYLVKRTGEKVFLECVQDMDHENMFWYRQDPGLGLRLIYFSYDVKMKEKGDIPEGYSVSREKKERFSLILESASTNQTSMYLCASSLRQGTNWYYNEQFFGPGTRLTVL.

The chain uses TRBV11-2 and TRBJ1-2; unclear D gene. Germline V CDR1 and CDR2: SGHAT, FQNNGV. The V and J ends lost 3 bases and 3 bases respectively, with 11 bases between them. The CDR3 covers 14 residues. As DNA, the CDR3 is TGTGCCAGCAGCTTGTATAACGCAGACTATGGCTACACCTTC. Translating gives CASSLYNADYGYTF.